A single sample is the source of the 15 T cell receptor beta chains below, sequenced in a study of blood T cell repertoires in COVID-19. The repertoire was sequenced with immunoSEQ multiplex PCR; TCRdb's copy has only in-frame clones and lacks some. Of about 32,000 clones in the sample, around 87% are singletons; the top ten hold around 1.8%. Material: peripheral blood. The receptors here all came from a man in his forties or fifties with active or convalescent COVID-19.

V usage is TRBV29-1 and J usage is TRBJ1-5; tentative D call: TRBD1 (6 bases). The CDR3 has 13 amino acids. The germline V gene has CDR1 SQVTM and CDR2 ANQGSEA. The CDR3 nucleotides are TGCAGTGCCAAACAGGGATTCGATCAGCCCCAGCATTTT. Its translation: CSAKQGFDQPQHF.

The count of this clone is one. This chain connects TRBV5-4 to TRBJ1-4, with 9 bases matching TRBD1. Germline CDR1 and CDR2: SGHNT and YYREEE (reference sequence). The CDR3 runs 17 residues. J was trimmed by 1 base and V by 0 bases; bases with no gene match: 4. The CDR3 bases are TGTGCCAGCAGCTTGGGGGACAGGGCAGGAACTAATGAAAAACTGTTTTTT. Translated, it gives CASSLGDRAGTNEKLFF. Filled out from reference TRBV5-4 and TRBJ1-4, the complete variable domain reads ETGVTQSPTHLIKTRGQQVTLRCSSQSGHNTVSWYQQALGQGPQFIFQYYREEENGRGNFPPRFSGLQFPNYSSELNVNALELDDSALYLCASSLGDRAGTNEKLFFGSGTQLSVL.

The chain uses TRBV3-1 (or the pseudogene TRBV3-2) and TRBJ1-2; possibly TRBD1 for D (6 bases). V lost 4 bases to trimming and J lost 3 bases, with 18 bases between them. The CDR3 runs 16 residues. CDR1 and CDR2 from the germline V gene are LGHDT and YNNKEL (reference sequence). CDR3 amino acids: CASSLEAQGSYYGYTF. The CDR3 region has the DNA TGTGCCAGCAGCCTAGAGGCACAGGGCAGCTACTATGGCTACACCTTC.

CDR3 in amino acids: CASSRQGSHSYEQYF. In DNA, the CDR3 is TGTGCCAGCAGTCGACAGGGGTCCCACTCCTACGAGCAGTACTTC. The chain carries TRBV6-2 or TRBV6-3 and TRBJ2-7, with 8 positions matching TRBD1. The trim removed 5 bases at V and 0 bases at J, leaving 6 bases unmatched. Germline CDR1 MNHEY, CDR2 SVGEGT. CDR3 size: 15 residues.

The CDR3 protein is CASSRSGNQETQYF. As DNA, the CDR3 is TGTGCCAGTAGTAGAAGCGGGAACCAAGAGACCCAGTACTTC. The chain combines TRBV19 with TRBJ2-5; 7 nucleotides agree with TRBD2. Germline V lookup: CDR1 LNHDA, CDR2 SQIVND (reference sequence). CDR3 length: 14 amino acids. V lost 4 bases and J lost 0; bases outside the gene matches: 2.

Here the CDR3 reads CASRTGQGYSYEQYF. The CDR3 DNA sequence: TGTGCCAGCCGGACAGGACAGGGCTATTCCTACGAGCAGTACTTC. This chain links TRBV25-1 with TRBJ2-7; 8 bases map to TRBD1. Germline lookup yields CDR1 MGHDK and CDR2 SYGVNS. V shed 8 bases, J shed 1 base, and the junction held 10 bases outside the gene matches. There are 15 residues in the CDR3.

CDR3 region: CATSGRTSGRFPWETQYF. The CDR3 DNA is TGTGCCACCAGCGGCCGGACTAGCGGGAGGTTCCCGTGGGAGACCCAGTACTTC. The V and J genes are TRBV15 and TRBJ2-5; the match to TRBD2 covers 14 bases. The CDR3 has 18 amino acids. V was pared by 5 bases and J by 5 bases, with 13 bases of the junction left unmatched. Germline assignment: CDR1 LNHNV and CDR2 YYDKDF (reference sequence). The variable domain in full, with the rest retrieved from reference TRBV15 and TRBJ2-5, is DAMVIQNPRYQVTQFGKPVTLSCSQTLNHNVMYWYQQKSSQAPKLLFHYYDKDFNNEADTPDNFQSRRPNTSFCFLDIRSPGLGDTAMYLCATSGRTSGRFPWETQYFGPGTRLLVL.

The chain recombines TRBV27 with TRBJ2-6, with TRBD1 identical over 7 bases. V shed 2 bases, J shed 0 bases, and the junction held 7 bases outside the gene matches. This CDR3 region has 18 residues. The germline gives CDR1 MNHEY, CDR2 SMNVEV (reference sequence). CDR3 nucleotide sequence: TGTGCCAGCAGTTTACTTCGAGGGGGCGACTCTGGGGCCAACGTCCTGACTTTC. It yields the protein CASSLLRGGDSGANVLTF.

This clone was counted between two and nine times. V and J are TRBV9 and TRBJ1-6; D gene uncertain. The germline V gene has CDR1 SGDLS and CDR2 YYNGEE. This CDR3 is 18 amino acids long. Trimming stripped 4 bases from V and 4 bases from J, with 21 bases between. The CDR3 nucleotides read TGTGCCAGCAGCTTTGCCCCTCGGGCCGAGGGTTATAATTCACCCCTCCACTTT. Translating it yields CASSFAPRAEGYNSPLHF.

This clone has a single count. The CDR3 loop is CASSQHSAAGTDTQYF. CDR3 DNA: TGCGCCAGCAGCCAGCATAGCGCTGCGGGGACAGATACGCAGTATTTT. This chain connects TRBV4-1 to TRBJ2-3, with D perhaps TRBD2 (6 bases). Trimming cost V 3 bases and J 3 bases, with 16 bases left between them. Looked up from germline, CDR1 is MGHRA and CDR2 is YSYEKL. This CDR3 spans 16 amino acids.

The chain carries TRBV28 and TRBJ1-2; TRBD1 agrees at 7 bases. This CDR3 has 12 amino acids. Germline CDR1 reads MDHEN; CDR2 reads SYDVKM. Trimming took 10 bases from V and 3 from J; bases not matched to a gene: 5. CDR3 sequence reads: CATTGTYYGYTF. The CDR3 bases are TGTGCCACGACAGGGACGTACTATGGCTACACCTTC.

J is TRBJ2-7 and V is TRBV7-9, with 10 bases lining up with TRBD1. The CDR3 extends over 15 amino acids. Germline V gives CDR1 SEHNR, CDR2 FQNEAQ (reference sequence). V was clipped by 2 bases and J by 4 bases; unmatched bases: 5. CDR3 region: CASSLRTGGRYEQYF. The CDR3 region has the DNA TGTGCCAGCAGCTTAAGGACAGGGGGAAGGTACGAGCAGTACTTC.

This chain connects TRBV7-9 to TRBJ2-4; D not resolved. V lost 5 bases, J lost 0 bases, and 8 bases lay in between. In germline, CDR1 is SEHNR, CDR2 FQNEAQ (reference sequence). The CDR3 has 14 residues. Here the CDR3 reads CASSTVVAKNIQYF. The CDR3, as DNA: TGTGCCAGCAGCACGGTTGTAGCCAAAAACATTCAGTACTTC.

This chain joins TRBV5-8 and TRBJ1-5, with TRBD1 matching over 8 bases. The CDR3 loop spans 14 amino acids. The V gene end was trimmed by 5 bases and the J gene end by 9 bases; junction bases not matched to a gene: 10. The V gene's germline CDR1 is SGHTS and CDR2 YDEGEE. The CDR3 DNA reads as TGTGCCAGCAGTTCCACAGGGGGGCCATGGCCCCAGCATTTT. Residues: CASSSTGGPWPQHF. The full variable domain, rest sourced from reference TRBV5-8 and TRBJ1-5, is EAGVTQSPTHLIKTRGQQATLRCSPISGHTSVYWYQQALGLGLQFLLWYDEGEERNRGNFPPRFSGRQFPNYSSELNVNALELEDSALYLCASSSTGGPWPQHFGDGTRLSIL.

V and J are TRBV4-1 and TRBJ2-1; no reliable D call. V lost 7 bases to trimming and J lost 5 bases, with 12 bases between them. CDR1 MGHRA and CDR2 YSYEKL come from the germline V gene. The CDR3 loop spans 13 amino acids. The CDR3 spells CASTDARHNEQFF. CDR3 in DNA: TGCGCCAGCACGGATGCGCGGCACAATGAGCAGTTCTTC.